This paragraph covers one T cell receptor beta chain sequence. Its antigen is not known. This record comes from a study of yellow fever vaccine responses in identical twins. Regarding the study as a whole: Twins' vaccine T cell response reportedly gave the appearance of partial convergence and partial personalization.

TCRdb called the RT-PCR reads again in MiXCR, with one record for every CDR3 protein. The table shows 780 or so distinct CDR3 sequences, with 75% to 90% occurring only once. Germline lookup yields CDR1 GTSNPN and CDR2 SVGIG (reference sequence). Between the trimmed V and J ends, which lost 0 bases and 6 bases, there was a span of 18 bases. The CDR3 consists of 16 residues. The specimen was T cells from blood (PBMCs), unsorted or a sorted subset (not recorded which), collected before or after yellow fever vaccination (not recorded which). The chain recombines TRBV30 with TRBJ1-5, with D perhaps TRBD1 (5 bases). The clonotype was recovered from a female donor who received the yellow fever vaccine. The CDR3 loop is CAWSVLGEGMGQPQHF. The DNA for the CDR3 is TGTGCCTGGAGTGTACTAGGGGAGGGAATGGGTCAGCCCCAGCATTTT.